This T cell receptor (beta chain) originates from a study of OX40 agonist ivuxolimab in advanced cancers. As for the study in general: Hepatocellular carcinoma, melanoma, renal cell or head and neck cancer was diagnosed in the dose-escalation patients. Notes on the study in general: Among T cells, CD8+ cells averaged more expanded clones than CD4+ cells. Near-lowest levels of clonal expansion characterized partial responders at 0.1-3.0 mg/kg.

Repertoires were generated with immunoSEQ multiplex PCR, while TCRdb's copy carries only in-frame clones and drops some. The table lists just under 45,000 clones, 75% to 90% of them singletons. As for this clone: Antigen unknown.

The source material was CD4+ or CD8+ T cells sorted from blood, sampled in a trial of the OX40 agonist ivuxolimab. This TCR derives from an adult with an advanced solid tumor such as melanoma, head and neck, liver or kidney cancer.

CDR3 in DNA: TGTGCCAGCAGCTTAGGGGCAGGGGGCCAGTCACCCCTCCACTTT. Translation gives CASSLGAGGQSPLHF. The V and J genes are TRBV7-2 and TRBJ1-6, with 8 bases matching TRBD1. Trimming removed 1 base from V and 10 bases from J; junction bases left unmatched: 6. The CDR3 is 15 amino acids. Germline CDR1 SGHTA, CDR2 FQGNSA.